This T cell receptor (beta chain) comes out of a study of blood T cells in healthy people across ages. CDR3 size: 15 residues. Per the germline V gene, CDR1 is MGHRA and CDR2 is YSYEKL. This clonotype was seen only a few times. Next came a second PCR, run for roughly 6 to 11 cycles, which used a sample-barcoded 5' primer along with a J-beta primer mix. MiXCR, applied by TCRdb to the 5' RACE reads, yields one record per CDR3 protein. Of more than 1,000,000 distinct CDR3 sequences listed, 20% to 25% are singletons. In addition, the sample was reused for a study of T cells of mothers and their children.

The sequenced material came from blood. This chain uses TRBV4-1 with TRBJ2-1; possibly TRBD1 or TRBD2 for D (5 bases each). The DNA end favors TRBJ2-5, so the J call may be wrong. The clonotype comes from a girl aged 2 to 9 in good health. The CDR3, as DNA: TGCGCCAGCAGCCCTGGGACCACCTCCGGGGAGACCCAGTACTTC. The encoded protein is CASSPGTTSGETQYF.